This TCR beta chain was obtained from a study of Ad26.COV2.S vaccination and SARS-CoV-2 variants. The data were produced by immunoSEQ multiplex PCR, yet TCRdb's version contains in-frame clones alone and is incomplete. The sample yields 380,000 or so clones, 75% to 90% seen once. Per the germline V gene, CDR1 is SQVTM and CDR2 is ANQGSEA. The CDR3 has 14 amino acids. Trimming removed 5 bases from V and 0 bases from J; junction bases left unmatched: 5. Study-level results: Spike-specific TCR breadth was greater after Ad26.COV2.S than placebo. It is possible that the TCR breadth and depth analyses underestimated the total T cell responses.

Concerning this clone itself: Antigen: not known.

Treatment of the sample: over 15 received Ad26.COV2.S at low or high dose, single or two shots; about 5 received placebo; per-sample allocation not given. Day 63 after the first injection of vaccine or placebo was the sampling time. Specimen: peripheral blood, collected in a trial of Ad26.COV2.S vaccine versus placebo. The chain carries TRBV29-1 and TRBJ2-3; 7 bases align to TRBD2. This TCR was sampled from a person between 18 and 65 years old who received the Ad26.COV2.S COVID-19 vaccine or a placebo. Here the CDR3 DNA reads TGCAGCGTTCCGCTAGCGGAGAGCACAGATACGCAGTATTTT. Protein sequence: CSVPLAESTDTQYF.